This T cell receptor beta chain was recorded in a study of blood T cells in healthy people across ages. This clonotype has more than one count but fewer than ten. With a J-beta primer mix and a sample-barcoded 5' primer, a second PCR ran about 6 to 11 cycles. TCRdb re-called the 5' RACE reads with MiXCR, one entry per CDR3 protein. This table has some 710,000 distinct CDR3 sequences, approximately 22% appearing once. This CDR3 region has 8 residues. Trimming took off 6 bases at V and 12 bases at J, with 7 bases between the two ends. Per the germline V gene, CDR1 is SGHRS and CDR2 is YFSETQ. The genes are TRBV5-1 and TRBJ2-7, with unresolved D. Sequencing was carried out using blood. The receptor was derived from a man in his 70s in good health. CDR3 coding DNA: TGCGCCAGCACTCGGCGGTACGTC. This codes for CASTRRYV.